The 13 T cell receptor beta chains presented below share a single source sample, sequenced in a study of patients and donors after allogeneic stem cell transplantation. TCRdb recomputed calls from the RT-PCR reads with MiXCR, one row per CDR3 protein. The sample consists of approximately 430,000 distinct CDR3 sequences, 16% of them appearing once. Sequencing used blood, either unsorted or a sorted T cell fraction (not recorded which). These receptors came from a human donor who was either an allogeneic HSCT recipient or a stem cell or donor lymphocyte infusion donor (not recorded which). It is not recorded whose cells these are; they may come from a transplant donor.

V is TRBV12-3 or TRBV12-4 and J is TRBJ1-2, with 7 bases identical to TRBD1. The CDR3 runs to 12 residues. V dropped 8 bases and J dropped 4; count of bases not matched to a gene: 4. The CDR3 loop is CASRGGGYGYTF. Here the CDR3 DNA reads TGTGCCAGCCGAGGGGGCGGCTATGGCTACACCTTC.

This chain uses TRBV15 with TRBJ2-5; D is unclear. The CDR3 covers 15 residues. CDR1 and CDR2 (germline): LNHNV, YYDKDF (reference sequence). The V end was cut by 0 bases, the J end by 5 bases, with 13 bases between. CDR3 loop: CATSRDEVETETQYF. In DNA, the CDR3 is TGTGCCACCAGCAGAGATGAGGTAGAGACCGAGACCCAGTACTTC. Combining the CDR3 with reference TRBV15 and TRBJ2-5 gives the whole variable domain DAMVIQNPRYQVTQFGKPVTLSCSQTLNHNVMYWYQQKSSQAPKLLFHYYDKDFNNEADTPDNFQSRRPNTSFCFLDIRSPGLGDTAMYLCATSRDEVETETQYFGPGTRLLVL.

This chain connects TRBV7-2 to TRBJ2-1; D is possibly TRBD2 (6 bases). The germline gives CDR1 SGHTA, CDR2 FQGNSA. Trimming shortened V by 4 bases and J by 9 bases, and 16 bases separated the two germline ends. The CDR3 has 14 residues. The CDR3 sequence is CASSSRAGRFEQFF. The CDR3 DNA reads TGTGCCAGCAGCTCGCGTGCAGGGAGGTTTGAGCAGTTCTTC.

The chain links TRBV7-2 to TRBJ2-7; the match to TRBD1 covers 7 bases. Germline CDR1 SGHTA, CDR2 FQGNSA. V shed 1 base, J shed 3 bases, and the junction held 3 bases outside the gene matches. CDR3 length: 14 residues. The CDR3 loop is CASSLERGRYEQYF. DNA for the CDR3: TGTGCCAGCAGCTTAGAGAGGGGGCGCTACGAGCAGTACTTC.

The CDR3 is CASTEWPLLATNEKLFF. The CDR3 nucleotides are TGTGCCAGCACCGAGTGGCCGCTACTTGCAACTAATGAAAAACTGTTTTTT. The rearrangement joins TRBV2 to TRBJ1-4; D gene uncertain. This CDR3 contains 17 residues. CDR1 and CDR2 (germline): SNHLY, FYNNEI. The ends were cut back, 7 bases at V and 0 bases at J, with 18 bases in the middle.

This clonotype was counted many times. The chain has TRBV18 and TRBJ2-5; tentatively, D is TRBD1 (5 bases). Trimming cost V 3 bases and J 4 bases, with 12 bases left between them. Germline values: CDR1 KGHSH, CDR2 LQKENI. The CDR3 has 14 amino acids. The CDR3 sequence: CASSPPGKGETQYF. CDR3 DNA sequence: TGTGCCAGCTCACCGCCAGGGAAAGGAGAGACCCAGTACTTC.

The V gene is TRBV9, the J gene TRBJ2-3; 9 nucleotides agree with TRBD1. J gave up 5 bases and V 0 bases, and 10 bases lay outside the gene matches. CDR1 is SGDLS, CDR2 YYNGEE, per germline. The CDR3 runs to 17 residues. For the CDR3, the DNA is TGTGCCAGCAGCGTAGGGAACAGGGGGCTCGGAAGAGATACGCAGTATTTT. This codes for CASSVGNRGLGRDTQYF.

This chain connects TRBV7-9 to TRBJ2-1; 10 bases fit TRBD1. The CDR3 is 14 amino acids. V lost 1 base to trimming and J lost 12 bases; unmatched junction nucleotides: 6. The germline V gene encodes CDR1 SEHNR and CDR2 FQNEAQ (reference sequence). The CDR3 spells CASSLGGQGSAQFF. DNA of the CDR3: TGTGCCAGCAGCTTAGGGGGACAGGGGTCAGCGCAGTTCTTC.

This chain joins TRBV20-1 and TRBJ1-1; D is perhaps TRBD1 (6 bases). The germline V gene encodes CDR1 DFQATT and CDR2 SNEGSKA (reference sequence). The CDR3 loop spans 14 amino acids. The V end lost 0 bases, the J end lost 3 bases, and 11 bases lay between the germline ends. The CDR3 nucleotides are TGCAGTGCTAGAGATCATCAGGGGCACACTGAAGCTTTCTTT. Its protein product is CSARDHQGHTEAFF.

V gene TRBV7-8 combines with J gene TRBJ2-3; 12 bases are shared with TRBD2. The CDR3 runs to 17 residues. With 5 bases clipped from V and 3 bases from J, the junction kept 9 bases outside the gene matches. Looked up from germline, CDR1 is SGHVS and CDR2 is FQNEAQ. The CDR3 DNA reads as TGTGCCAGCAGCCCCCGGACTAGCGGGAAGTGGACAGATACGCAGTATTTT. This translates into CASSPRTSGKWTDTQYF.

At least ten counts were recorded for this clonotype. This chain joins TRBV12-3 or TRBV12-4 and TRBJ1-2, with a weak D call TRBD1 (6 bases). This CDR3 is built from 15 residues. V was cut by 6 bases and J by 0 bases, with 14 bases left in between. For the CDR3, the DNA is TGTGCCAGCAGCCCCGGGACACCTTCTAACTATGGCTACACCTTC. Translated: CASSPGTPSNYGYTF.

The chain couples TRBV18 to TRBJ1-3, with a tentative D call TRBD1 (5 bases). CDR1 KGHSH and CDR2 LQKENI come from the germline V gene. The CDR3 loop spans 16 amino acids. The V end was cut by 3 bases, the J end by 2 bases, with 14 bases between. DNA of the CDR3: TGTGCCAGCTCACCCTTTCAGGGAGCTGCTGGAAACACCATATATTTT. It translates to CASSPFQGAAGNTIYF.

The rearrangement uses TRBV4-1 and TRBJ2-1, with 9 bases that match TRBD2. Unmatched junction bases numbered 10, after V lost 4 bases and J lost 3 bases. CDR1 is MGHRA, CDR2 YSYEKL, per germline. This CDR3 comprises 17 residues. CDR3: CASSPAGKRGDYNEQFF. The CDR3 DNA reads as TGCGCCAGCAGCCCCGCGGGTAAGCGGGGGGACTACAATGAGCAGTTCTTC.